This TCR beta chain stems from a study of cytomegalovirus exposure and HLA in healthy donors. The length of the CDR3 is 15 residues. Germline CDR1 SGHVS, CDR2 FQNEAQ. Trimming pared 4 bases from V and 0 bases from J, leaving 13 bases between. Study-level findings and limits: A missense variant in DCLRE1C was later tied to TCR beta V- and J-gene trimming. An assumption of roughly uniform sequencing depth across donors underlay the presence/absence analyses.

The study ran its PCR with 60 Vbeta and 13 Jbeta primers. Profiled with immunoSEQ multiplex PCR; TCRdb holds only in-frame clones, not every one. This table holds 130,000 to 150,000 clones. About this clone itself: Antigen: not known.

The donors were healthy bone marrow donors. Donors counted as nominally healthy when sampled, yet unrecorded immune exposures were likely. The V and J genes are TRBV7-8 and TRBJ2-7; the D gene is possibly TRBD2 (5 bases). This clonotype originated in a man aged 35-49 years in good health and CMV-seronegative. The sample was PBMCs. Written as DNA, the CDR3 is TGTGCCAGCAGCTCCCGTGCGGGTAGCTCCTACGAGCAGTACTTC. Residues: CASSSRAGSSYEQYF.